This T cell receptor beta chain was captured by sequencing in a study of T cell repertoires in cytomegalovirus infection. Study context: Shared public TCR beta signatures pointed to both CMV infection and a matching HLA type.

Study results and caveats: The ex vivo response was dominated by HLA-C-restricted CMV-specific TCR beta clonotypes.

Via MiXCR, TCRdb re-called the reads, giving one row per CDR3 protein. This table holds about 100,000 distinct CDR3 sequences, around a quarter found once. As concerns this clonotype: Its antigen is not known.

Trimming removed 5 bases from V and 8 bases from J, with 7 bases in between. Germline loops: CDR1 SEHNR, CDR2 FQNEAQ (reference sequence). The CDR3 has 11 amino acids. This chain uses TRBV7-9 with TRBJ2-1; D is unresolved. The sequence was obtained from a human donor in good health (CMV status not recorded). Some clones in this sample may be carry-over from other donors' samples. Source material: CD8+ T cells from PBMCs. In nucleotides, the CDR3 is TGTGCCAGCAGCCCCCCCGATGAGCAGTTCTTC. Protein: CASSPPDEQFF.